The 32 T cell receptor beta chains below all came from one sample that was sequenced in a study of response to subunit inactivated influenza vaccine. TCRdb called the RT-PCR reads again in MiXCR, with one record for every CDR3 protein. The sample shows 600,000 to 850,000 distinct CDR3 sequences, approximately 15% of them seen only once. The source was PBMCs from blood, collected 14 to 15 days before vaccination. Receptors were obtained from a man aged 45-65 years who received an inactivated influenza vaccine.

This clonotype showed up just a few times. The chain links TRBV11-1 to TRBJ2-1, with TRBD2 identical over 7 bases. The CDR3 is made up of 18 amino acids. Germline V gene data show CDR1 as SGHAT and CDR2 as FQDESV (reference sequence). With V trimmed by 4 bases and J by 8 bases, 20 bases remained unmatched. The CDR3 sequence is CASSSLFARGGALDEQFF. CDR3 DNA: TGTGCCAGCAGCTCCCTCTTTGCGCGCGGGGGAGCCCTCGATGAGCAGTTCTTC. Looking up the rest from reference TRBV11-1 and TRBJ2-1 gives the full variable domain: EAEVAQSPRYKITEKSQAVAFWCDPISGHATLYWYRQILGQGPELLVQFQDESVVDDSQLPKDRFSAERLKGVDSTLKIQPAELGDSAMYLCASSSLFARGGALDEQFFGPGTRLTVL.

This clonotype was picked up a small number of times. The chain has TRBV12-3 or TRBV12-4 and TRBJ1-5; possibly TRBD1 for D (5 bases). The CDR3 loop spans 14 amino acids. Trimming took 2 bases from V and 3 from J, leaving 8 bases between them. The CDR3 reads CASSLRGHNQPQHF. Here the CDR3 DNA reads TGTGCCAGCAGTTTAAGGGGTCACAATCAGCCCCAGCATTTT.

The rearrangement joins TRBV20-1 to TRBJ2-7, with D perhaps being TRBD1 or TRBD2 (6 bases each). Germline V gene lookup returns CDR1 DFQATT and CDR2 SNEGSKA (reference sequence). This CDR3 has 13 amino acids. Deletions cut 5 bases from V and 5 bases from J, with 16 bases between. The CDR3 region has the DNA TGCAGTGCTGCCGGGGGCGCGAAGAACGAGCAGTACTTC. Translating it yields CSAAGGAKNEQYF.

The CDR3 reads CSARIAAQTEQFF. DNA of the CDR3: TGCAGCGCCCGGATAGCAGCTCAGACTGAGCAGTTCTTC. The chain joins TRBV29-1 to TRBJ2-1; D is uncertain. Between the trimmed V and J ends, which lost 7 bases and 9 bases, there was a span of 19 bases. The CDR3 loop spans 13 amino acids. Germline lookup yields CDR1 SQVTM and CDR2 ANQGSEA.

This clonotype has a handful of counts. J is TRBJ2-1 and V is TRBV6-5; 9 bases match TRBD2. This CDR3 comprises 16 residues. From germline, CDR1 is MNHEY and CDR2 SVGAGI. The trim removed 0 bases at V and 6 bases at J, leaving 6 bases unmatched. The CDR3 DNA follows: TGTGCCAGCAGTTACTCTGGGACTAGCTATGTCAATGAGCAGTTCTTC. Its translation: CASSYSGTSYVNEQFF.

This rearrangement joins TRBV12-3 or TRBV12-4 to TRBJ2-7; 11 bases are shared with TRBD1. This CDR3 is 16 amino acids long. The ends lost 1 base at V and 3 bases at J; junction bases unmatched: 5. For the CDR3, the DNA is TGTGCCAGCAGTTTAGGCCCCGGGACAGGGGGCTACGAGCAGTACTTC. Its translation is CASSLGPGTGGYEQYF.

The CDR3 DNA reads TGTGCCAGCAGTAGAGTAGCGGGGGGTTCATACAATGAGCAGTTCTTC. Its protein is CASSRVAGGSYNEQFF. The chain has TRBV12-3 or TRBV12-4 and TRBJ2-1; 10 nucleotides agree with TRBD2. V dropped 5 bases and J dropped 4; count of bases not matched to a gene: 8. The CDR3 covers 16 residues.

This clonotype was detected only a few times. The chain is built from TRBV9 and TRBJ2-2, with 11 positions matching TRBD2. The CDR3 spans 16 residues. J lost 3 bases, V lost 5 bases, and 6 bases had no gene match. Germline assignment: CDR1 SGDLS and CDR2 YYNGEE. CDR3 DNA sequence: TGTGCCAGCAGTTTCGGGACTAGCGGTTACACCGGGGAGCTGTTTTTT. It specifies CASSFGTSGYTGELFF.

Only a few counts were recorded for this clonotype. The chain has TRBV10-3 and TRBJ2-5; no definite D call. The CDR3 consists of 13 residues. Trimming removed 3 bases at V and 1 base at J, with 6 bases between. Germline CDR1 ENHRY, CDR2 SYGVKD. CDR3 residues: CAISDPAQETQYF. In DNA form, the CDR3 reads TGTGCCATCAGTGACCCGGCCCAAGAGACCCAGTACTTC.

Many counts were recorded for this clonotype. The chain employs TRBV5-1 and TRBJ2-7; 7 nucleotides line up with TRBD1. Germline assignment: CDR1 SGHRS and CDR2 YFSETQ. Unmatched junction bases numbered 5, after V lost 0 bases and J lost 2 bases. The CDR3 length is 15 residues. The CDR3 loop reads CASSLVPGQPYEQYF. The CDR3 coding sequence is TGCGCCAGCAGCTTGGTACCGGGACAGCCCTACGAGCAGTACTTC.

The J gene is TRBJ1-1, the V gene TRBV7-6; D possibly corresponds to TRBD1 (5 bases). The CDR3 covers 11 residues. V was trimmed by 4 bases and J by 7 bases, leaving 7 bases between them. Germline CDR1 and CDR2: SGHVS and FNYEAQ. The CDR3, as DNA: TGTGCCAGCAGCTCGCAGGGTGAAGCTTTCTTT. Its protein is CASSSQGEAFF.

This clonotype was recorded a few times. The chain uses TRBV29-1 and TRBJ2-4; 11 nucleotides line up with TRBD2. This CDR3 spans 17 amino acids. Germline V CDR1 and CDR2: SQVTM, ANQGSEA. The trim removed 4 bases at V and 6 bases at J, leaving 14 bases unmatched. The CDR3 sequence is CSVGGGTSGRGGNIQYF. CDR3 DNA sequence: TGCAGCGTTGGTGGGGGTACTAGCGGGAGAGGGGGAAACATTCAGTACTTC. Supplemented by reference TRBV29-1 and TRBJ2-4, the full variable domain reads SAVISQKPSRDICQRGTSLTIQCQVDSQVTMMFWYRQQPGQSLTLIATANQGSEATYESGFVIDKFPISRPNLTFSTLTVSNMSPEDSSIYLCSVGGGTSGRGGNIQYFGAGTRLSVL.

This clonotype turned up a few times. The chain employs TRBV20-1 and TRBJ2-7; 10 bases agree with TRBD1. The V gene end was trimmed by 1 base and the J gene end by 3 bases; junction bases not matched to a gene: 3. CDR3 length equals 14 residues. Germline CDR1 and CDR2: DFQATT and SNEGSKA (reference sequence). The CDR3 DNA is TGCAGTGCTAGAGGCCGGACAGGGGGCTACGAGCAGTACTTC. This translates into CSARGRTGGYEQYF.

CDR3 nucleotides: TGTGCCAGCAGTTGGGGGGCCGAAGCTTTCTTT. Encoded protein: CASSWGAEAFF. This chain links TRBV12-3 or TRBV12-4 with TRBJ1-1; possible D gene TRBD1, 6 bases. V gave up 4 bases and J gave up 8 bases, with 8 bases separating them. CDR3 length: 11 amino acids.

A few counts support this clonotype. The chain carries TRBV7-2 and TRBJ2-5; TRBD1 might be the D (6 bases). Deletions cut 1 base from V and 8 bases from J, with 17 bases between. The CDR3 contains 15 residues. Germline CDR1 is SGHTA and CDR2 is FQGNSA. This CDR3 reads CASSLDGTSLVTQYF. The CDR3 DNA sequence: TGTGCCAGCAGCTTAGACGGGACAAGTCTTGTTACCCAGTACTTC.

This clonotype was observed at least ten times. The genes are TRBV2 and TRBJ1-5; unclear D gene. The CDR3 runs 14 residues. V shed 3 bases and J shed 5 bases, with 11 bases lying between them. The germline gives CDR1 SNHLY, CDR2 FYNNEI. The CDR3 here is CASSDPGWHQPQHF. In DNA, the CDR3 is TGTGCCAGCAGTGACCCCGGGTGGCATCAGCCCCAGCATTTT.

In its sample, this clonotype was seen a few times. This chain links TRBV14 with TRBJ1-1; D might be TRBD1 (5 bases). V was pared by 4 bases and J by 1 base, with 13 bases between. Per germline, CDR1 SGHDN and CDR2 FVKESK. The CDR3 sequence is 15 residues long. The CDR3 region has the DNA TGTGCCAGCAGCCGATCTTTGGGGGGGAACACTGAAGCTTTCTTT. It codes for CASSRSLGGNTEAFF.

This clonotype was counted at least ten times. The chain carries TRBV10-2 and TRBJ1-2; D may be TRBD1 (5 bases). V dropped 0 bases and J dropped 4 bases, with 12 bases sitting between them. Germline values: CDR1 WSHSY, CDR2 SAAADI. The CDR3 runs 15 residues. The CDR3 here is CASSESSGGIYGYTF. In nucleotides, the CDR3 is TGCGCCAGCAGTGAGTCGAGTGGGGGGATCTATGGCTACACCTTC.

CDR3 in amino acids: CATSRTGGRNQPQHF. In DNA, the CDR3 is TGTGCCACCAGCAGGACAGGGGGACGCAATCAGCCCCAGCATTTT. J is TRBJ1-5 and V is TRBV15, with 9 bases that match TRBD1. CDR1 is LNHNV and CDR2 is YYDKDF in the germline V gene (reference sequence). Trimming cost V 3 bases and J 2 bases; bases outside gene matches: 2. The CDR3 spans 15 residues.

CDR3 in amino acids: CASSGPGQLNTEAFF. The CDR3 DNA is TGTGCCAGCAGCGGTCCTGGACAGTTGAACACTGAAGCTTTCTTT. The chain uses TRBV5-5 and TRBJ1-1; perhaps TRBD1 as D (6 bases). V was clipped by 4 bases and J by 0 bases, with 13 bases between them. Germline V gene data show CDR1 as SGHKS and CDR2 as YYEKEE (reference sequence). This CDR3 has 15 amino acids.

This clonotype has a single count. The V and J genes are TRBV5-6 and TRBJ1-6, with D perhaps TRBD1 (6 bases). Germline loops: CDR1 SGHDT, CDR2 YYEEEE. This CDR3 has 15 residues. The V end was cut by 4 bases, the J end by 9 bases, with 17 bases between. The CDR3 here is CASSTDAKGGSPLHF. In DNA form, the CDR3 reads TGTGCCAGCAGCACGGATGCTAAGGGGGGTTCACCCCTCCACTTT.

Only a few counts were recorded for this clonotype. The chain is built from TRBV20-1 and TRBJ2-3, with 11 bases lining up with TRBD2. This CDR3 has 16 residues. V shed 0 bases, J shed 1 base, and the junction held 3 bases outside the gene matches. Germline assignment: CDR1 DFQATT and CDR2 SNEGSKA (reference sequence). CDR3: CSARDWTSGRTDTQYF. CDR3 sequence (DNA): TGCAGTGCTAGAGATTGGACTAGCGGGCGCACAGATACGCAGTATTTT.

V usage is TRBV21-1 and J usage is TRBJ2-2; TRBD2 is taken as the D call from the table, unchecked against the DNA. TRBV21-1 is a listed pseudogene. There are 17 residues in the CDR3. In nucleotides, the CDR3 is TGTGCCAGCAGCAAAGACGTCGCAGGGCAGGAGGGCGGGGAGCTGTTTTTT. It specifies CASSKDVAGQEGGELFF.

This clonotype was seen a few times. The chain joins TRBV4-2 to TRBJ2-7; 7 bases are a match to TRBD1. The CDR3 totals 14 residues. Losses at the gene ends were 4 bases for V and 7 bases for J; bases not matched to a gene: 10. Per germline, CDR1 LGHNA and CDR2 YNFKEQ. The chain's CDR3 is CASSRLDRDEEQYF. CDR3 coding DNA: TGTGCCAGCAGCCGCCTAGACAGGGACGAGGAGCAGTACTTC.

This clonotype has only a few counts. The chain joins TRBV20-1 to TRBJ2-7, with D possibly being TRBD1 (6 bases). The length of the CDR3 is 16 residues. Germline V gene sequence: CDR1 DFQATT, CDR2 SNEGSKA (reference sequence). The V and J ends lost 3 bases and 6 bases respectively, with 24 bases between them. The CDR3: CSASLSTGLQASEQYF. CDR3 coding DNA: TGCAGTGCTAGTCTCTCAACAGGGTTGCAGGCGAGCGAGCAGTACTTC.

As DNA, the CDR3 is TGCGCCAGCAGCCCGACTAGCGGGAAGGTAGTCGGGGAGCTGTTTTTT. Translation: CASSPTSGKVVGELFF. The chain couples TRBV5-1 to TRBJ2-2, with 11 bases matching TRBD2. Germline values: CDR1 SGHRS, CDR2 YFSETQ. Losses at the gene ends were 4 bases for V and 7 bases for J; bases not matched to a gene: 9. This CDR3 has 16 residues.

At least ten counts were recorded for this clonotype. This rearrangement joins TRBV12-3 or TRBV12-4 to TRBJ1-5; 8 bases align to TRBD1. V trimming: 6 bases; J trimming: 6 bases; junction bases outside the gene matches: 4. There are 13 residues in the CDR3. CDR3 region: CASRQGAGQPQHF. In nucleotides, the CDR3 is TGTGCCAGCAGGCAGGGGGCCGGTCAGCCCCAGCATTTT.

For the CDR3, the DNA is TGTGCCAGCAGCGGGGGGACGTGGGGGAATGAGCAGTTCTTC. Its protein product is CASSGGTWGNEQFF. The chain links TRBV9 to TRBJ2-1; either TRBD1 or TRBD2 may fit D (5 bases each). This CDR3 has 14 amino acids. Per the germline V gene, CDR1 is SGDLS and CDR2 is YYNGEE. Trimming cost V 3 bases and J 7 bases, with 14 bases left between them.

The genes are TRBV6-1 and TRBJ2-1; 10 bases are shared with TRBD1. The length of the CDR3 is 14 residues. The junction had 5 bases not matched to a gene; V was cut back by 4 bases and J by 8 bases. CDR1 MNHNS and CDR2 SASEGT come from the germline V gene. The CDR3 sequence: CASSGRGTGDEQFF. CDR3 bases: TGTGCCAGCAGTGGGCGGGGGACAGGGGATGAGCAGTTCTTC.

In its sample, this clonotype was seen a few times. This chain connects TRBV4-3 to TRBJ2-1, with a tentative D call TRBD2 (5 bases). Trimming took off 0 bases at V and 4 bases at J, with 13 bases between the two ends. Looked up from germline, CDR1 is LGHNA and CDR2 is YSLEER. The CDR3 runs to 16 residues. CDR3 amino acids: CASSQDFLAAYNEQFF. The DNA of the CDR3 is TGCGCCAGCAGCCAAGATTTTCTAGCCGCATACAATGAGCAGTTCTTC.

This clonotype was seen only a few times. The limits of the CDR3 on the DNA are not certain, so only TCRdb's listed CDR3 is given. The chain carries TRBV2 and TRBJ2-1. 14 amino acids form the CDR3, both terminal residues included. CDR1 and CDR2 from the germline V gene are SNHLY and FYNNEI. CDR3 amino acids: CASSTSTTYNEQFF.

The chain carries TRBV4-2 and TRBJ2-7, with TRBD2 matching over 10 bases. The CDR3 sequence is 16 residues long. The trim removed 4 bases at V and 3 bases at J, leaving 9 bases unmatched. The germline CDR1 and CDR2 sequences are LGHNA and YNFKEQ. CDR3 in DNA: TGTGCCAGCAGCCTCGACCCACTAGCGGGACTCTACGAGCAGTACTTC. Its protein product is CASSLDPLAGLYEQYF.